These 14 T cell receptor beta chains came from one sample sequenced in a study of CD8 T cells in Susac syndrome. RNA in amounts of roughly 0.5 to 1 ug was reverse transcribed with random hexamers. TCRdb reanalysed the immunoSEQ multiplex PCR reads using MiXCR and keeps one entry per CDR3 protein. Here the sample spans some 450,000 distinct CDR3 sequences, 85% to 90% being singletons. Sequencing input: CD8+ T cells from PBMCs. These receptors all come from a human donor with multiple sclerosis.

As DNA, the CDR3 is TGCGCCAGCAGCTCTTTACAGGACTCCTACGAGCAGTACTTC. Translating it yields CASSSLQDSYEQYF. The chain recombines TRBV5-1 with TRBJ2-7, with D tentatively TRBD1 (5 bases). Germline V gives CDR1 SGHRS, CDR2 YFSETQ. This CDR3 is 14 amino acids long. Trimming cost V 3 bases and J 0 bases, with 10 bases left between them.

The chain employs TRBV12-3 or TRBV12-4 and TRBJ2-1; D is unclear. The V gene lost 1 base and the J gene lost 3 bases, with 7 bases spanning the gap. The CDR3 has 14 amino acids. The CDR3 region has the DNA TGTGCCAGCAGTTTAGGTAGGATCTACAATGAGCAGTTCTTC. Amino acids: CASSLGRIYNEQFF.

The CDR3 is CASSSGLRNRASYEQYF. CDR3 in DNA: TGTGCCAGCAGCTCCGGCTTACGTAACAGGGCCTCTTACGAGCAGTACTTC. V is TRBV6-1 and J is TRBJ2-7, with TRBD1 as a possible D gene (6 bases). The CDR3 loop spans 17 amino acids. Trimming stripped 6 bases from V and 4 bases from J, with 25 bases between. Germline V gene data show CDR1 as MNHNS and CDR2 as SASEGT.

V gene TRBV4-1 combines with J gene TRBJ2-7; D unclear. Trimming removed 0 bases at V and 4 bases at J, with 7 bases between. CDR3 length equals 13 residues. Looked up from germline, CDR1 is MGHRA and CDR2 is YSYEKL. CDR3 sequence reads: CASSQEDQYEQYF. The CDR3 DNA is TGCGCCAGCAGCCAAGAGGATCAGTACGAGCAGTACTTC.

CDR3 nucleotide sequence: TGTGCCAGCAGTGACGACAGCTACAATGAGCAGTTCTTC. This translates into CASSDDSYNEQFF. The J gene is TRBJ2-1, the V gene TRBV2, with D possibly TRBD1 on 5 matching bases. The CDR3 loop spans 13 amino acids. In germline, CDR1 is SNHLY, CDR2 FYNNEI. V lost 3 bases and J lost 3, with 6 bases in between.

The V call is TRBV6-5, the J call TRBJ1-1, with D perhaps TRBD1 (6 bases). The CDR3 is 15 amino acids. Germline CDR1 and CDR2: MNHEY and SVGAGI. V lost 0 bases, J lost 5 bases, and 13 bases lay in between. The CDR3 DNA reads as TGTGCCAGCAGTTACTCTGGAGGGGGAGGAACTGAAGCTTTCTTT. Encoded protein: CASSYSGGGGTEAFF.

The chain couples TRBV27 to TRBJ1-5; D may be TRBD1 (5 bases). The CDR3 totals 15 residues. Trimming left V 2 bases short and J 4 bases short, with 12 bases between. CDR1 and CDR2 from the germline V gene are MNHEY and SMNVEV (reference sequence). CDR3 region: CASSLVPGGNQPQHF. The CDR3 DNA follows: TGTGCCAGCAGTTTAGTCCCCGGGGGGAATCAGCCCCAGCATTTT.

The V call is TRBV6-2 or TRBV6-3, the J call TRBJ2-6, with D hard to call. Germline V gene lookup returns CDR1 MNHEY and CDR2 SVGEGT. This CDR3 region has 16 residues. The V end lost 7 bases, the J end lost 4 bases, and 17 bases lay between the germline ends. CDR3 in DNA: TGTGCCAGCAATCCTGCCACCGTTCTGGGGGCCAACGTCCTGACTTTC. Amino acid sequence: CASNPATVLGANVLTF.

This clonotype was seen more than once but under ten times. The V and J genes are TRBV7-6 and TRBJ2-1; D is possibly TRBD2 (5 bases). The CDR3 length is 13 residues. Germline V CDR1 and CDR2: SGHVS, FNYEAQ. Trimming removed 6 bases from V and 9 bases from J, with 15 bases in between. The CDR3 sequence: CASSSGGSSEQFF. Written as DNA, the CDR3 is TGTGCCAGCAGTTCCGGAGGTAGCTCTGAGCAGTTCTTC.

The chain is built from TRBV19 and TRBJ1-5; D is possibly TRBD1 (6 bases). Germline V gene sequence: CDR1 LNHDA, CDR2 SQIVND (reference sequence). Trimming removed 1 base from V and 5 bases from J, with 12 bases in between. This CDR3 is built from 15 residues. CDR3 sequence: CASSIVSQGHQPQHF. The CDR3 DNA follows: TGTGCCAGTAGTATAGTGTCACAGGGACATCAGCCCCAGCATTTT.

The chain carries TRBV7-6 and TRBJ2-7, with 7 bases aligning to TRBD2. Germline values: CDR1 SGHVS, CDR2 FNYEAQ. This CDR3 comprises 16 residues. The V and J ends lost 1 base and 5 bases, in that order; junction bases with no gene match: 11. In nucleotides, the CDR3 is TGTGCCAGCAGCTTAGAGGTGGAGCAGGGAGGGCACGAGCAGTACTTC. It is translated as CASSLEVEQGGHEQYF.

V and J are TRBV6-5 and TRBJ2-1, with a weak D call TRBD2 (5 bases). Germline CDR1 and CDR2: MNHEY and SVGAGI. V lost 7 bases to trimming and J lost 1 base, with 11 bases between them. This CDR3 has 14 residues. CDR3 in amino acids: CASNPGGSYNEQFF. CDR3 bases: TGTGCCAGCAACCCTGGAGGTTCCTACAATGAGCAGTTCTTC.

This chain links TRBV5-4 with TRBJ2-7; D gene unclear. The germline V and J ends were trimmed by 2 bases and 2 bases, with 8 bases remaining between them. The V gene's germline CDR1 is SGHNT and CDR2 YYREEE (reference sequence). The CDR3 runs to 13 residues. The CDR3: CASSFGPPYEQYF. DNA of the CDR3: TGTGCCAGCAGCTTCGGACCCCCCTACGAGCAGTACTTC.

Notes on this clonotype: As the CDR3 is not closed by the conserved phenylalanine or tryptophan, this likely results from a read error. The rearrangement joins TRBV19 to TRBJ1-1; 7 nucleotides align to TRBD1. This CDR3 spans 16 amino acids. The germline V gene encodes CDR1 LNHDA and CDR2 SQIVND (reference sequence). V lost 3 bases and J lost 0; bases outside the gene matches: 7. CDR3 sequence reads: CASSMGGQELNTEAFP. As DNA, the CDR3 is TGTGCCAGTAGTATGGGCGGACAGGAGCTGAACACTGAAGCTTTCCCT.